The 2 T cell receptor beta chains in this list originate from one sample, sequenced in a study of shared clonotypes between healthy human individuals. The method was immunoSEQ multiplex PCR; TCRdb's version includes in-frame clones alone and lacks a portion of them. The sample contains around 200,000 clones, approximately 61% of which appear only once. The sample taken for sequencing was memory CD4+ T cells sorted from blood. Subset reported: CD45RA-negative fraction. The receptors derive from a man aged 25-45 years in good health.

V gene TRBV27 combines with J gene TRBJ1-1, with 8 bases matching TRBD1. The V segment lost 5 bases and the J segment 8 bases; nucleotides outside the gene matches: 10. The V gene's germline CDR1 is MNHEY and CDR2 SMNVEV (reference sequence). The CDR3 sequence is 14 residues long. CDR3 amino acids: CASSLGTGVDEAFF. CDR3 DNA: TGTGCCAGCAGTCTTGGGACAGGCGTCGACGAAGCTTTCTTT.

V and J are TRBV18 and TRBJ2-3, with TRBD2 matching 8 bases. The CDR3 covers 18 residues. The germline V gene encodes CDR1 KGHSH and CDR2 LQKENI. Germline trimming cut 2 bases from V and 0 bases from J; bases unmatched to any gene: 10. The CDR3 DNA is TGTGCCAGCTCACCATCTGGGAGCGGGAGTGGTAGCACAGATACGCAGTATTTT. This translates into CASSPSGSGSGSTDTQYF.